This T cell receptor beta chain emerged from a study of graft-versus-host responses after intestinal transplantation. For the study at large: Recipients had multivisceral, liver-intestinal, or isolated intestinal transplants. All of the recipients had induction that used anti-thymocyte globulin, then tacrolimus and steroids for roughly three years.

In its sample, this clone was seen a few times. Its antigen is still unknown. TCRdb's table, derived via immunoSEQ multiplex PCR, lists solely in-frame clones and lacks some. Here the sample spans roughly 120,000 clones, just over 90% being singletons. Per the germline V gene, CDR1 is LNHDA and CDR2 is SQIVND (reference sequence). There are 15 residues in the CDR3. With 2 bases clipped from V and 4 bases from J, the junction kept 2 bases outside the gene matches. Study observations and caveats: Recipient marrow contained GvH clones, some of which appeared first in ileum or blood. High graft-versus-host to host-versus-graft clonal ratios were seen in allografts of patients with graft-donor T cell macrochimerism.

The sequences come from unstimulated CD4+ T cells sorted from spleen or lymph node cells, collected before intestinal transplant. V is TRBV19 and J is TRBJ2-3, with 11 bases aligning to TRBD1. The clonotype was recovered from a human donor who received an intestinal transplant. For the CDR3, the DNA is TGTGCCAGTAGTATACGGACAGGGGGCGCAGATACGCAGTATTTT. Translating gives CASSIRTGGADTQYF. Using reference TRBV19 and TRBJ2-3 for the parts outside the CDR3, the full variable domain is DGGITQSPKYLFRKEGQNVTLSCEQNLNHDAMYWYRQDPGQGLRLIYYSQIVNDFQKGDIAEGYSVSREKKESFPLTVTSAQKNPTAFYLCASSIRTGGADTQYFGPGTRLTVL.